This TCR beta chain was retrieved from a study of shared clonotypes between healthy human individuals. The material for each subset, its genomic DNA, was split evenly across several immunoSEQ plates. Sequenced by immunoSEQ multiplex PCR; TCRdb stores in-frame clones only, minus some. The profile shows 550,000 to 750,000 clones, 90% to 95% of them singletons. This clone was counted a single time. Its antigen remains unknown. Naive CD8 cells comprised CD45RO-negative, CCR7-positively selected cells, excluding terminally differentiated effector memory CD45RA+ cells. Points from the study as a whole: Genetic and exposure-history diversity was limited by the few donors.

Germline V gene lookup returns CDR1 MDHEN and CDR2 SYDVKM. There are 18 residues in the CDR3. V gave up 4 bases and J gave up 5 bases, with 21 bases separating them. The specimen was naive CD8+ T cells sorted from blood. This chain links TRBV28 with TRBJ2-6; D remains ambiguous. The receptor was derived from a young man in good health. CDR3 protein: CASSWSGLTQSRANVLTF. In DNA, the CDR3 is TGTGCCAGCAGTTGGTCGGGCTTGACACAAAGTCGGGCCAACGTCCTGACTTTC.